This T cell receptor beta chain was documented in a study of shared clonotypes between healthy human individuals. About the study: Aged 18 to 49, the donors were a couple of women and three men.

Study-wide results and limits: When naive CD4 clonotypes were compared across a few donors, around 4.6% were shared.

Study processing details: Junction-only sequences produced by ImmunoSEQ had no quality scores, so filtering differed. TCRdb keeps only in-frame clones here, not all; method: immunoSEQ multiplex PCR. The V and J calls and the clone size are those of that table, but D and trimming were determined from the DNA. The sample contains approximately 1.1 million clones, about 84% of which appear only once. A word on this clone: The antigen remains undetermined.

Trimming removed 3 bases at V and 2 bases at J, with 8 bases between. Germline V gene sequence: CDR1 MNHNS, CDR2 SASEGT. The CDR3 extends over 13 amino acids. The clonotype was recovered from a man younger than 35 in good health. Some clones in this sample may be carry-over from other donors' samples. V gene TRBV6-1 combines with J gene TRBJ2-7; D perhaps matches TRBD1 (5 bases). The source material was memory CD4+ T cells from PBMCs. Sample subset: CD45RA-negative fraction. CDR3 nucleotide sequence: TGTGCCAGCAGTGATTCAGGGCCCTACGAGCAGTACTTC. Translating gives CASSDSGPYEQYF.